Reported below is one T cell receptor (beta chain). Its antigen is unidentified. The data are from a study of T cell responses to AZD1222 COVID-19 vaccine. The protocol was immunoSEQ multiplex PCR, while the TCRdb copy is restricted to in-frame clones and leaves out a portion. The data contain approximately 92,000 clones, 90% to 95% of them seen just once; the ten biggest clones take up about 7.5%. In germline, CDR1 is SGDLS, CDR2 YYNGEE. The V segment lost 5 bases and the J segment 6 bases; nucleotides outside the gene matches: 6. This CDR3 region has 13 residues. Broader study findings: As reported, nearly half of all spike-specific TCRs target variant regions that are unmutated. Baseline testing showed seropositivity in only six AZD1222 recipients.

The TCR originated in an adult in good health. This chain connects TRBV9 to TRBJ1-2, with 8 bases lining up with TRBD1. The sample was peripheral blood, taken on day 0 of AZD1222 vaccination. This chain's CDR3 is CASSRTGGHGYTF. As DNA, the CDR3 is TGTGCCAGCAGTCGCACAGGGGGGCATGGCTACACCTTC. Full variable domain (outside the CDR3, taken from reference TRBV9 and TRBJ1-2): DSGVTQTPKHLITATGQRVTLRCSPRSGDLSVYWYQQSLDQGLQFLIQYYNGEERAKGNILERFSAQQFPDLHSELNLSSLELGDSALYFCASSRTGGHGYTFGSGTRLTVV.